This T cell receptor (beta chain) came from a study of blood T cell repertoires in COVID-19 (dated by TCRdb to 2020 to 2021). Turning to the overall study: The collaborator samples originated in the United States, Italy and Spain and spanned the acute and convalescent phases of COVID-19. The prospective study material was composed of cDNA or gDNA derived from T cells, B-cell-depleted T cells, or PBMCs. Subjects who had been exposed to COVID-19, were actively infected with it, or had recovered from it provided the deeply sampled blood TCRbeta repertoires that made up the dataset. A freely available public database, intended as a resource for researchers studying the immune response to SARS-CoV-2, is where the repertoires were released. Samples were obtained from the ongoing ImmuneRACE study (first 160 participants) and from roughly 1,300 subjects provided by 6 global collaborators. A de-identified subject ID, COVID-19 status, age in years and sex were almost always included in the sample metadata. HLA class I and class II types, where available, came from metadata supplied by the sample provider rather than from assay-based typing.

Study-level results and caveats: The quantity of clinical and demographic metadata differed by source and by participant and was supplied without curation.

Comments on this clone: This clone's antigen is unknown. No base quality values were provided; no much bigger clone lies one nucleotide off.

One collaborating source in Seattle enrolled patients while the patients were actively infected and followed the patients over time throughout the course of disease. Each collaborating institution followed its own protocols to collect whole blood in K2EDTA tubes. For TCRbeta analysis, collaborators shipped samples in one of three forms: frozen whole blood, isolated PBMCs, or DNA extracted from either of those sample types. TCRbeta CDR3 regions were amplified from genomic DNA by means of the immunoSEQ Assay, a bias-controlled multiplex PCR. On the study's bioinformatics: Nucleated cell counts per sample were estimated from amplification of reference gene primers within the assay. To quantify the absolute abundance of each unique TCRbeta CDR3 rearrangement, sequence reads were collapsed and filtered. For each sample, productive Simpson clonality was calculated by taking the square root of Simpson's diversity index across productive rearrangements. TCRdb limited this immuneACCESS table to in-frame rearrangements with V and J called. A share of clones is missing; checked studies link under half to unresolved V genes, and the rest is unexplained. V and J calls and clone size are given by that table; D and trimming were obtained from the DNA. Within this sample are about 150,000 clones, with about 85% of them counted one time only. 5.5% to 8% of the sample lies in the top ten.

From the cysteine up to the phenylalanine, the CDR3 has a length of 18 residues. The retained sequence is limited to the CDR3, 54 bases, with the frame set at the first base. From the germline V gene (reference sequence), CDR1 is SGHKS and CDR2 is YYEKEE. V ends up 0 bases short and J 5 bases short, with an unmatched junction base count of 12. The rearrangement combines TRBV5-5 with TRBJ2-7, with 12 middle bases fitting TRBD2. The specimen was peripheral blood. The receptor's source is an elderly man with COVID-19, enrolled during active disease. The nucleotides read TGTGCCAGCAGCTTGGAGGCTAGCGGGGGGGCCACGGTCAACGAGCAGTACTTC. Translation gives CASSLEASGGATVNEQYF. Here the CDR3 is joined to the reference TRBV5-5 and TRBJ2-7 genes, and the full variable domain is: DAGVTQSPTHLIKTRGQQVTLRCSPISGHKSVSWYQQVLGQGPQFIFQYYEKEERGRGNFPDRFSARQFPNYSSELNVNALLLGDSALYLCASSLEASGGATVNEQYFGPGTRLTVT.